The 3 T cell receptor beta chains below were found in one sample sequenced in a study of sequential checkpoint blockade in melanoma. Noted treatment: randomized to nivolumab then ipilimumab (arm A) or the reverse (arm B). The method was immunoSEQ multiplex PCR; TCRdb's version includes in-frame clones alone and lacks a portion of them. The sample carries roughly 20,000 clones, under 75% recorded once. The sequences come from CD8+ T cells sorted from blood (inferred from file names), collected from a patient given nivolumab and ipilimumab in sequence. Receptors originate from a human donor with melanoma.

The rearrangement joins TRBV4-3 to TRBJ1-5, with D maybe TRBD1 (6 bases). Germline CDR1 and CDR2: LGHNA and YSLEER. The CDR3 extends over 15 amino acids. V dropped 0 bases and J dropped 4 bases, with 10 bases sitting between them. The CDR3 spells CASSQDQQGNQPQHF. For the CDR3, the DNA is TGCGCCAGCAGCCAAGATCAGCAGGGGAATCAGCCCCAGCATTTT.

A few counts support this clone. The chain carries TRBV11-1 and TRBJ2-1, with 8 bases lining up with TRBD1. The CDR3 is 14 amino acids. Germline CDR1 reads SGHAT; CDR2 reads FQDESV (reference sequence). Unmatched junction bases numbered 5, after V lost 5 bases and J lost 5 bases. The CDR3 region has the DNA TGTGCCAGCAGCCGGACAGGGAACCACAATGAGCAGTTCTTC. Amino acids: CASSRTGNHNEQFF.

The rearrangement uses TRBV5-1 and TRBJ2-1, with TRBD1 identical over 7 bases. With 7 bases clipped from V and 4 bases from J, the junction kept 8 bases outside the gene matches. This CDR3 has 14 residues. In germline, CDR1 is SGHRS, CDR2 YFSETQ. CDR3 DNA: TGCGCCAGCGGCCGGGACAGTCGGTACAATGAGCAGTTCTTC. Residues: CASGRDSRYNEQFF.